This T cell receptor beta chain was sequenced in a study of CD8+ T cells in alopecia areata. Study conclusions and caveats: Patients displayed less clarity in TCR sharing than mice, a finding possibly related to HLA. Affected scalp, especially in alopecia totalis/universalis, had a higher clonality than normal scalp did. It was observed that many expanded lesional clones persisted in scalp and blood during tofacitinib.

It was cDNA, reverse transcribed from extracted RNA, that served as the sequencing template. Only in-frame clones appear in the TCRdb table, and some are missing; sequencing was by immunoSEQ multiplex PCR. The table lists some 200,000 clones, roughly 64% of them singletons. Trimming stripped 0 bases from V and 7 bases from J, with 10 bases between. CDR1 is GTSNPN and CDR2 is SVGIG in the germline V gene (reference sequence). CDR3 length: 13 residues. As for treatment: oral pan-JAK inhibitor, 5-10 mg twice daily. Lesional scalp tissue (obtained by punch biopsy) and peripheral blood were collected from alopecia areata patients. With regard to this clone: Its antigen remains unidentified.

The chain links TRBV30 to TRBJ2-1, with D unclear. The sequenced sample was CD4+ T cells sorted from blood, obtained at week 24, from a patient treated with tofacitinib. The TCR comes from a human donor with alopecia areata. The CDR3 sequence is CAWSVEQWNEQFF. The CDR3 nucleotides read TGTGCCTGGAGTGTAGAGCAGTGGAATGAGCAGTTCTTC.